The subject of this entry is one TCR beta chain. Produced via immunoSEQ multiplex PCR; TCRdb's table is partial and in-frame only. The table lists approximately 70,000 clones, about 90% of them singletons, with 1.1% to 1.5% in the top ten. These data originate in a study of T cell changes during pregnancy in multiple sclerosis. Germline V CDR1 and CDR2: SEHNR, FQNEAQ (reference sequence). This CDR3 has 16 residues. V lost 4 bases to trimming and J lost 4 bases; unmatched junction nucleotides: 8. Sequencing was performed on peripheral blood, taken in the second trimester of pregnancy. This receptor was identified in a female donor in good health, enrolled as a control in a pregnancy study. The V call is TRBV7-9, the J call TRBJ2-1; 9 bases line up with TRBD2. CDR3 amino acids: CASSWTGTSKYNEQFF. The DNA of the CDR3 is TGTGCCAGCAGCTGGACGGGGACTAGCAAATACAATGAGCAGTTCTTC.